The text below deals with one TCR beta chain. Its antigen is unidentified. Read coverage stops 3 residues before the CDR3 terminus; the germline J gene supplies the remainder. The data are from a study of T cells in women clearing cervical HPV infection. Study summary: Control women cleared a single incident HPV16 infection within 12 months. Only a few women had HLA typing results available. Blood came at first lesion visit for cases, post-clearance for controls.

Measured with immunoSEQ multiplex PCR; TCRdb has only the in-frame clones, and not every one. The repertoire table contains about 39,000 clones. The CDR3 has 13 residues. The germline V gene has CDR1 MNHEY and CDR2 SVGEGT. Trimming took off 5 bases at V and 6 bases at J, with 11 bases between the two ends. Overall study results and limits: Cases carried less TRBV6-7 than controls: approximately 0.1% versus 0.16%.

Material: blood buffy coat. This sequence joins TRBV6-2 or TRBV6-3 and TRBJ2-1; perhaps TRBD2 as D (5 bases). The source is a woman between 18 and 70 years old with a cervical HPV16 infection that either progressed to CIN3+ or cleared (not recorded which). The covered CDR3 bases are TGTGCCAGCAGTCGGGGTGGGGTCAATGAG. Protein product: CASSRGGVNE. The full CDR3 protein reads CASSRGGVNEQFF.